This TCR beta chain was obtained from a study of control samples from healthy donors and cancer patients (TCRdb year 2020). CDR1 and CDR2 are read off the germline V gene as SGDLS and YYNGEE. V is cut back by 3 bases and J by 1 base, with 6 bases in the junction unmatched. The CDR3 spans 18 residues, from the cysteine through the phenylalanine. Only the CDR3 DNA stays, 54 bases, in frame from base 1. Comment on this clone: No antigen is known for it. Base qualities were left out, and no much larger clone turns up one base away. Distinct nucleotide sequences in the sample also encode this CDR3.

Library preparation employed the immunoSEQ multiplex PCR assay. TCRdb's version of the immuneACCESS table is confined to in-frame rearrangements and falls short of the full clone set. An unresolved V gene accounts for under half of the shortfall where checked; the remainder is of unknown origin. The sample table records 210,000 or so clones; roughly nine tenths of these occur just once. The ten largest clonotypes hold approximately 1.8% of the sample. Input material: blood. The clonotype originates from a man in his thirties or forties in good health. The rearranged chain carries TRBV9 and TRBJ2-3; 15 middle bases align to TRBD2. The nucleotides read TGTGCCAGCAGCGCCTGGACTAGCGGGGGGGGGCGCACAGATACGCAGTATTTT. Translated, this is CASSAWTSGGGRTDTQYF.